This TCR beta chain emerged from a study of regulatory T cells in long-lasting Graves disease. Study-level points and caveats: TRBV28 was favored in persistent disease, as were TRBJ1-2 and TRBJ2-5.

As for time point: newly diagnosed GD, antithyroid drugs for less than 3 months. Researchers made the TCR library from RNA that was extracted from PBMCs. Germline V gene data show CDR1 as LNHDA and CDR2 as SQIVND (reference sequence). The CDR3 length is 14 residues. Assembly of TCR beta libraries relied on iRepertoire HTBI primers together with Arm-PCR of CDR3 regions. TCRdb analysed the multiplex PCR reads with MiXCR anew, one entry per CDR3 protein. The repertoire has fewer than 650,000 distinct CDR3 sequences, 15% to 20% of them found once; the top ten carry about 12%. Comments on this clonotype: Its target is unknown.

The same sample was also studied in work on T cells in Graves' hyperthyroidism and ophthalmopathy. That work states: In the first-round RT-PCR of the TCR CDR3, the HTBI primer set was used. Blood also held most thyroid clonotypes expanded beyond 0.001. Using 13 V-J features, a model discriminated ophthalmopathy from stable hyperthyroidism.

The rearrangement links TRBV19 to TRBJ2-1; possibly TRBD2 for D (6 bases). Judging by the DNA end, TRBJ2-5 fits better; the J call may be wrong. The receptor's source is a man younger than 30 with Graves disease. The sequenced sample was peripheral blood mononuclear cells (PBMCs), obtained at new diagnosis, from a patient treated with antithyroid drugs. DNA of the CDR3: TGTGCCAGTAGTAACCGGAGGGCCGGGGAGACCCAGTACTTC. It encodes CASSNRRAGETQYF.